This TCR beta chain derives from a study of tumor and adjacent non-tumor tissue in lung cancer. Looking at the study overall: Patients comprised 12 adenocarcinoma, a couple of squamous cell carcinoma and 1 small cell lung cancer. Study-wide results and limits: Tumor tissue had significantly higher TCR diversity than normal lung.

CDR3 length: 13 residues. CDR1 DFQATT and CDR2 SNEGSKA come from the germline V gene (reference sequence). Between the trimmed V and J ends, which lost 3 bases and 7 bases, there was a span of 15 bases. This sample's RNA came from whole unsorted tissue. Comments on this clonotype: What it binds is not known. This may arise from a read error, as a much more abundant clone is one base away.

A modified ARM-PCR protocol with three rounds of nested PCR amplified TCRbeta. One entry per CDR3 protein, called by TCRdb with MiXCR from the multiplex PCR reads. Of around 86,000 distinct CDR3 sequences detected, 55% to 75% appear once; the ten largest clones hold about 9.2%. This clonotype was obtained from a woman in her forties with non-small cell lung cancer. The rearrangement links TRBV20-1 to TRBJ1-1, with a weak D call TRBD1 (6 bases). Sequencing used lung tumor tissue. The CDR3 loop reads CSASRGADSEAFF. Here the CDR3 DNA reads TGCAGTGCTAGCCGGGGGGCTGACAGTGAAGCTTTCTTT.